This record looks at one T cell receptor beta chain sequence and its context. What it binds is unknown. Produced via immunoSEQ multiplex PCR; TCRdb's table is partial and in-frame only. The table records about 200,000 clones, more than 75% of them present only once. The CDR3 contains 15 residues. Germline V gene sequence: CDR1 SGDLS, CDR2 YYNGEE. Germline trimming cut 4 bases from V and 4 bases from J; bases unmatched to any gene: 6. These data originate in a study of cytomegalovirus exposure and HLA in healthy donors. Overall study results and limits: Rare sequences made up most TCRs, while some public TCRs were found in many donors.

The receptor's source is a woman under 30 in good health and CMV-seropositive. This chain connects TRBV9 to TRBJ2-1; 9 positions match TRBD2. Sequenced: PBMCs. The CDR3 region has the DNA TGTGCCAGCAGCAACATAGCGGGAGTTTACAATGAGCAGTTCTTC. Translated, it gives CASSNIAGVYNEQFF.